This T cell receptor beta chain was documented in a study of blood T cell repertoires in COVID-19. Study-level background: COVID-19 samples from acute and convalescent phases originated in the United States, Italy and Spain.

The germline CDR1 and CDR2 sequences are LGHNA and YNFKEQ. The CDR3 is made up of 17 amino acids. V trimming: 1 base; J trimming: 3 bases; junction bases outside the gene matches: 9. This clone is a singleton in its sample. Produced via immunoSEQ multiplex PCR; TCRdb's table is partial and in-frame only. The top ten hold roughly 13% of the sample, which has about 480,000 clones, around 88% seen once. The origin of this receptor is a woman aged 45-65 years with COVID-19, enrolled during active disease. The sequenced sample consisted of peripheral blood. The chain joins TRBV4-2 to TRBJ2-7; TRBD1 aligns across 10 bases. The CDR3 coding sequence is TGTGCCAGCAGCCAAGGGTTAACCGGGACAGGGGTCTACGAGCAGTACTTC. Protein product: CASSQGLTGTGVYEQYF.